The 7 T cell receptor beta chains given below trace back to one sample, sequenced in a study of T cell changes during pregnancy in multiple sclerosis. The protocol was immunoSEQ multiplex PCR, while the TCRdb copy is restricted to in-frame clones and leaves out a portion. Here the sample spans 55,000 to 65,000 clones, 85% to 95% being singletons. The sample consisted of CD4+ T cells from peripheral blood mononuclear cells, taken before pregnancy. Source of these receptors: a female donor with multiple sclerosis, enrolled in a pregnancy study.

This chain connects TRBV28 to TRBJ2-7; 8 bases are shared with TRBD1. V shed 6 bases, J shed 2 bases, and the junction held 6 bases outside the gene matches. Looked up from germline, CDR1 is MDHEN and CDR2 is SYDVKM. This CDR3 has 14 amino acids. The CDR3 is CASRLDRVTYEQYF. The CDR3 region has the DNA TGTGCCAGCAGATTGGACAGGGTAACCTACGAGCAGTACTTC.

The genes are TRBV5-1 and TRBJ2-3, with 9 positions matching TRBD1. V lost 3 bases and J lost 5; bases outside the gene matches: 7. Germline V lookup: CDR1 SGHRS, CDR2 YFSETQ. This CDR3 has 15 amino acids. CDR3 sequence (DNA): TGCGCCAGCAGCTCTCGGGACAGGGTGGGAGATACGCAGTATTTT. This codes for CASSSRDRVGDTQYF.

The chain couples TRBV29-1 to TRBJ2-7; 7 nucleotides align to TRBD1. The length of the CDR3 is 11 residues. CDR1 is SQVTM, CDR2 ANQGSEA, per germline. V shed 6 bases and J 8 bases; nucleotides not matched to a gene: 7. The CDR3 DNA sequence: TGCAGCGTCGCAGGGGGACCAAAGCAGTACTTC. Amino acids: CSVAGGPKQYF.

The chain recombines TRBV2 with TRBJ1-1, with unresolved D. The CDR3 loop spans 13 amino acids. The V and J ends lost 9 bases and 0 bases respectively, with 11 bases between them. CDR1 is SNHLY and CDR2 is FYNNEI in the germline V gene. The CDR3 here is CARTRGMNTEAFF. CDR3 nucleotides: TGTGCCAGAACCCGAGGGATGAACACTGAAGCTTTCTTT.

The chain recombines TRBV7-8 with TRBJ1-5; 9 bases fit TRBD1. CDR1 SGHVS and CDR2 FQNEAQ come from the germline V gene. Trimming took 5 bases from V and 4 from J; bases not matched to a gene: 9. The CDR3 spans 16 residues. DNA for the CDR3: TGTGCCAGCAGCCCTAACGGACAGGGGTTTAATCAGCCCCAGCATTTT. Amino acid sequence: CASSPNGQGFNQPQHF.

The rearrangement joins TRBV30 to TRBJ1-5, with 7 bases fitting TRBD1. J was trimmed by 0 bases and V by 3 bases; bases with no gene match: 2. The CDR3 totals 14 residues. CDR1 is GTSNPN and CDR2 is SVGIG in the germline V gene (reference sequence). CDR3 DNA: TGTGCCTGGAGGGGACAGCATAGCAATCAGCCCCAGCATTTT. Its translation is CAWRGQHSNQPQHF. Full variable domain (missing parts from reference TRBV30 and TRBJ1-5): SQTIHQWPATLVQPVGSPLSLECTVEGTSNPNLYWYRQAAGRGLQLLFYSVGIGQISSEVPQNLSASRPQDRQFILSSKKLLLSDSGFYLCAWRGQHSNQPQHFGDGTRLSIL.

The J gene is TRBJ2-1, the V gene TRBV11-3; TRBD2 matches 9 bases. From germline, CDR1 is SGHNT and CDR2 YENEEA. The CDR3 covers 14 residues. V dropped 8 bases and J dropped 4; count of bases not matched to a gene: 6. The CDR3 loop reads CASSGLAKYNEQFF. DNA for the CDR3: TGTGCCAGCTCCGGACTAGCGAAATACAATGAGCAGTTCTTC.